This TCR beta chain was sequenced in a study of cytomegalovirus exposure and HLA in healthy donors. Study in general: The 120 or so validation repertoires, a later analysis reported, used the same platform as the approximately 700 first-cohort repertoires.

A note on this clone: Its antigen is undetermined.

Study-wide results and caveats: It was reported that the classifier diagnosed cytomegalovirus status with high specificity and sensitivity in both the original and validation cohorts.

Measured with immunoSEQ multiplex PCR; TCRdb has only the in-frame clones, and not every one. The sample includes 120,000 to 150,000 clones, around 90% of them seen just once. These donors were members of the roughly 120-subject validation cohort, a group separate from the approximately 670-subject first cohort. Trimming cost V 3 bases and J 0 bases, with 6 bases left between them. The CDR3 sequence is 14 residues long. The germline V gene has CDR1 MNHNS and CDR2 SASEGT. The TCR comes from a woman aged 18-29 years in good health and CMV-seropositive. The V call is TRBV6-1, the J call TRBJ2-4; D gene uncertain. Sequencing input: PBMCs. This CDR3 is CASSDLIAKNIQYF. The CDR3 region has the DNA TGTGCCAGCAGTGATCTAATAGCCAAAAACATTCAGTACTTC.